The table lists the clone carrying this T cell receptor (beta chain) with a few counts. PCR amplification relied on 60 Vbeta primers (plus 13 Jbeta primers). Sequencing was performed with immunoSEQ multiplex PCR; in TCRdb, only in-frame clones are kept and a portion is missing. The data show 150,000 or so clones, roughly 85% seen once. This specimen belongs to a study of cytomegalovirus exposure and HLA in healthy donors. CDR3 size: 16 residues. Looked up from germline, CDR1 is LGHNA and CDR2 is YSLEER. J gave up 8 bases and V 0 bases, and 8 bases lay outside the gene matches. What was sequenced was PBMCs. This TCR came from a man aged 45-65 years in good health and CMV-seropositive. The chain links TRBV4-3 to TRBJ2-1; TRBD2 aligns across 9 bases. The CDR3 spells CASSQEGAGGWYEQFF. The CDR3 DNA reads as TGCGCCAGCAGCCAAGAGGGAGCGGGGGGCTGGTATGAGCAGTTCTTC.